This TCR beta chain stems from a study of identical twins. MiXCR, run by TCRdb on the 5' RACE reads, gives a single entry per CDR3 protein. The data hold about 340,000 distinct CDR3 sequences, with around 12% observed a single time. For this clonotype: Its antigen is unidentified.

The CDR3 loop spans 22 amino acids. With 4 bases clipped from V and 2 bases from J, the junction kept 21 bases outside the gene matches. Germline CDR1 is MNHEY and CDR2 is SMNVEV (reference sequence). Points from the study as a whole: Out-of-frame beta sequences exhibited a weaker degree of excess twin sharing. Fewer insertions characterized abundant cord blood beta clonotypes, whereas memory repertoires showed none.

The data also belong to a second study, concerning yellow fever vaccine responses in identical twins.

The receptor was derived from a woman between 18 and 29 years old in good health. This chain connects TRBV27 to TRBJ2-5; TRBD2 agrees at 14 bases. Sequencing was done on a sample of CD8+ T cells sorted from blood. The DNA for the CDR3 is TGTGCCAGCAGTTCAACATTTCCGGGACTAGCGGGAGCATCCCCTTCTCAAGAGACCCAGTACTTC. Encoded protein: CASSSTFPGLAGASPSQETQYF.